The 6 T cell receptor beta chains below come from one sample, sequenced in a study of early T cells in non-severe SARS-CoV-2 infection. TCRdb re-derived calls from the 5' RACE reads in MiXCR, one entry per CDR3 protein. The sample yields 68,000 or so distinct CDR3 sequences, over 9% seen once. Sequenced sample: whole blood. The receptors originated from an adult who was a healthcare worker with PCR-confirmed SARS-CoV-2 infection or an uninfected control (not recorded which).

This clonotype was seen repeatedly, ten times or more. The V and J genes are TRBV6-6 and TRBJ1-2; D ambiguous. The CDR3 consists of 13 residues. Trimming stripped 6 bases from V and 2 bases from J, with 10 bases between. Germline loops: CDR1 MNHNY, CDR2 SVGAGI (reference sequence). CDR3 DNA: TGTGCCAGCAGCCCAGACGGGAACTATGGCTACACCTTC. Protein product: CASSPDGNYGYTF.

This clonotype was counted a few times. V and J are TRBV7-2 and TRBJ2-3; 11 bases fit TRBD2. CDR1 SGHTA and CDR2 FQGNSA come from the germline V gene. With 3 bases clipped from V and 4 bases from J, the junction kept 3 bases outside the gene matches. This CDR3 spans 15 amino acids. The CDR3 DNA reads TGTGCCAGCAGCTTTGTGACTAGCGGGGCAGATACGCAGTATTTT. As protein: CASSFVTSGADTQYF.

In this sample, this clonotype turned up many times. The chain recombines TRBV7-2 with TRBJ2-3; 10 bases agree with TRBD1. The CDR3 length is 14 residues. The V and J ends lost 6 bases and 6 bases, in that order; junction bases with no gene match: 6. CDR1 and CDR2 (germline): SGHTA, FQGNSA. Here the CDR3 reads CASRAGQGIDTQYF. CDR3 DNA: TGTGCCAGCAGAGCGGGACAGGGGATTGATACGCAGTATTTT.

Many counts were recorded for this clonotype. This chain connects TRBV30 to TRBJ2-3; D might be TRBD1 or TRBD2, each matching 5 bases. The CDR3 is made up of 13 amino acids. Per the germline V gene, CDR1 is GTSNPN and CDR2 is SVGIG (reference sequence). The V gene lost 0 bases and the J gene lost 1 base, with 5 bases spanning the gap. The CDR3 sequence: CAWSVGGTDTQYF. CDR3 DNA: TGTGCCTGGAGTGTGGGGGGCACAGATACGCAGTATTTT.

The chain employs TRBV3-1 and TRBJ2-2; 8 bases match TRBD1. This CDR3 has 16 amino acids. The V gene end was trimmed by 4 bases and the J gene end by 1 base; junction bases not matched to a gene: 5. Looked up from germline, CDR1 is LGHDT and CDR2 is YNNKEL (reference sequence). The CDR3 DNA sequence: TGTGCCAGCAGCCCGACCGGACAGGGGAACACCGGGGAGCTGTTTTTT. It codes for CASSPTGQGNTGELFF.

For the CDR3, the DNA is TGTGCCAGCAGCTTACGAGGAGGAGCGGGGTGGAATGAGCAGTTCTTC. It codes for CASSLRGGAGWNEQFF. This sequence joins TRBV7-2 and TRBJ2-1; 7 bases are a match to TRBD2. The CDR3 sequence is 16 residues long. V dropped 2 bases and J dropped 7; count of bases not matched to a gene: 11. The germline CDR1 and CDR2 sequences are SGHTA and FQGNSA.